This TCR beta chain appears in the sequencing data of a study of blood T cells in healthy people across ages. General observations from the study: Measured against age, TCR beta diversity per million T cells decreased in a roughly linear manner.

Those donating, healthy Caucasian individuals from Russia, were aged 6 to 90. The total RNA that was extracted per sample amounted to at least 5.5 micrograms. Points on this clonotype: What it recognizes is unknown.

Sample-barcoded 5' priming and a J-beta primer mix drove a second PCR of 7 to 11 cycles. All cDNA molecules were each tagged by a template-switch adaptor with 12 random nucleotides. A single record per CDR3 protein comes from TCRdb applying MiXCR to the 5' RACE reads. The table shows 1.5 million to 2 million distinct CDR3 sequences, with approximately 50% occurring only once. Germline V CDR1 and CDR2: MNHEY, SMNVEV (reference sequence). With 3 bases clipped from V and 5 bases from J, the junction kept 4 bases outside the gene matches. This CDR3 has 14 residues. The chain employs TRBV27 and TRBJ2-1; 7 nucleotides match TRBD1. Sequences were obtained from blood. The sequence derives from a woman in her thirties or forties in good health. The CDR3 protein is CASSFQGVNNEQFF. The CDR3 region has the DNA TGTGCCAGCAGTTTCCAGGGGGTTAACAATGAGCAGTTCTTC.